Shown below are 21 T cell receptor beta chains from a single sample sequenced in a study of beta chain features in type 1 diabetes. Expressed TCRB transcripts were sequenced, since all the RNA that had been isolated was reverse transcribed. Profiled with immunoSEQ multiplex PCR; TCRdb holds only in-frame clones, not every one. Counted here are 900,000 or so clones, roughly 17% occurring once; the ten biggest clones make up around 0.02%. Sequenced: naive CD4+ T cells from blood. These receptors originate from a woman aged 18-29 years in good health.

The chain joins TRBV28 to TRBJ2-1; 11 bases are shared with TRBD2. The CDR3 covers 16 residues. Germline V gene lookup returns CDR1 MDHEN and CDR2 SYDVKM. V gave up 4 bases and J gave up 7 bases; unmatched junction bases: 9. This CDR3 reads CASSSTGTSGKNEQFF. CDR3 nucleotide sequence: TGTGCCAGCAGTTCAACCGGGACTAGCGGCAAAAATGAGCAGTTCTTC.

The CDR3 loop reads CASSPRRTGSTEAFF. The CDR3 DNA follows: TGTGCCAGTAGTCCCCGTAGGACAGGGAGCACTGAAGCTTTCTTT. J is TRBJ1-1 and V is TRBV19, with 8 bases lining up with TRBD1. The V gene end was trimmed by 5 bases and the J gene end by 4 bases; junction bases not matched to a gene: 9. CDR1 is LNHDA, CDR2 SQIVND, per germline (reference sequence). CDR3 size: 15 residues. Together with reference TRBV19 and TRBJ1-1, the CDR3 gives the full variable domain: DGGITQSPKYLFRKEGQNVTLSCEQNLNHDAMYWYRQDPGQGLRLIYYSQIVNDFQKGDIAEGYSVSREKKESFPLTVTSAQKNPTAFYLCASSPRRTGSTEAFFGQGTRLTVV.

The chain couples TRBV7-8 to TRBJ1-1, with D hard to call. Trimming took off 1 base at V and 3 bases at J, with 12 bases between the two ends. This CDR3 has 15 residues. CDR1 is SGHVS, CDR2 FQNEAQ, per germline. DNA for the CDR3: TGTGCCAGCAGCTTAGGGCTCCCTGGGGACACTGAAGCTTTCTTT. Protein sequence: CASSLGLPGDTEAFF.

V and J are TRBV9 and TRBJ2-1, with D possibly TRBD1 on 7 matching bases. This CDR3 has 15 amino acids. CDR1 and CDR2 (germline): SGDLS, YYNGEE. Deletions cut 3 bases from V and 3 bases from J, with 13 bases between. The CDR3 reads CASSEQGRYYNEQFF. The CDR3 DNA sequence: TGTGCCAGCAGCGAACAGGGGAGGTACTACAATGAGCAGTTCTTC.

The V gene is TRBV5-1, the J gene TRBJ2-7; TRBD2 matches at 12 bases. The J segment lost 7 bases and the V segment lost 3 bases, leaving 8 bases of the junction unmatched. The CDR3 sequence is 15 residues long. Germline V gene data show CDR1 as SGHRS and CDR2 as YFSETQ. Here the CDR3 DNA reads TGCGCCAGCAGCTACGGACTAGCGGGAAGTGTTGAGCAGTACTTC. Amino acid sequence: CASSYGLAGSVEQYF.

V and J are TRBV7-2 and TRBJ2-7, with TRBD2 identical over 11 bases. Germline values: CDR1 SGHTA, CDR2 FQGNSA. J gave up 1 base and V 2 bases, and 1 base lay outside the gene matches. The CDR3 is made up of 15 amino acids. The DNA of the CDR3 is TGTGCCAGCAGCTTACGACTAGCGGGATCCTACGAGCAGTACTTC. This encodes CASSLRLAGSYEQYF.

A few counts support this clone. The CDR3 loop is CASSSSGTSGRWGELFF. DNA of the CDR3: TGTGCCAGCAGTTCGTCCGGGACTAGCGGGAGATGGGGGGAGCTGTTTTTT. This sequence joins TRBV7-2 and TRBJ2-2; TRBD2 agrees at 14 bases. Unmatched junction bases numbered 11, after V lost 6 bases and J lost 8 bases. This CDR3 spans 17 amino acids. Looked up from germline, CDR1 is SGHTA and CDR2 is FQGNSA.

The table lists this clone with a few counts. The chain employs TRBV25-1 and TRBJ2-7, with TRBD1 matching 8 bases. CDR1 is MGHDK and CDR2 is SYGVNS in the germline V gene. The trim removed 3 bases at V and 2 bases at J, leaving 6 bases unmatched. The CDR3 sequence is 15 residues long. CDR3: CASSDYGQGTYEQYF. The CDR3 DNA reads TGTGCCAGCAGTGATTACGGACAGGGAACCTACGAGCAGTACTTC.

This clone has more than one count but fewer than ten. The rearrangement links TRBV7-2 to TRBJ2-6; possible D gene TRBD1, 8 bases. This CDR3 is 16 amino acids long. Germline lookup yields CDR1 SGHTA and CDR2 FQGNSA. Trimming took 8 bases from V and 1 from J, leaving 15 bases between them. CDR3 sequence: CASGSQGGSGANVLTF. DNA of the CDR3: TGTGCCAGCGGATCACAGGGGGGGTCTGGGGCCAACGTCCTGACTTTC.

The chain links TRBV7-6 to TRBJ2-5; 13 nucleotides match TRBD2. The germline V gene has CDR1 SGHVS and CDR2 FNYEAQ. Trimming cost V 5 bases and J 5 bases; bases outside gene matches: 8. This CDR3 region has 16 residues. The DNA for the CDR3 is TGTGCCAGCAGCATAGGACTAGCGGGAGTGCGGGAGACCCAGTACTTC. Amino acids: CASSIGLAGVRETQYF.

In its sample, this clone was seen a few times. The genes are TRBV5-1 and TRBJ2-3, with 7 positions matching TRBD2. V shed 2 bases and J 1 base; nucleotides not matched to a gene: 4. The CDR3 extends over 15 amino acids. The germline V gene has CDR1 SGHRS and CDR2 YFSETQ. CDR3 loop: CASSLETSRTDTQYF. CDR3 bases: TGCGCCAGCAGCTTAGAGACTAGCCGCACAGATACGCAGTATTTT.

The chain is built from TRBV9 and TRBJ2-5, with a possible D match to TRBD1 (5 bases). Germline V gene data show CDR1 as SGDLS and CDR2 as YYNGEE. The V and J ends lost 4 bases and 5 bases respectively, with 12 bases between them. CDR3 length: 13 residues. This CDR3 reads CASSPPGSETQYF. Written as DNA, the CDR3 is TGTGCCAGCAGCCCCCCAGGGTCGGAGACCCAGTACTTC.

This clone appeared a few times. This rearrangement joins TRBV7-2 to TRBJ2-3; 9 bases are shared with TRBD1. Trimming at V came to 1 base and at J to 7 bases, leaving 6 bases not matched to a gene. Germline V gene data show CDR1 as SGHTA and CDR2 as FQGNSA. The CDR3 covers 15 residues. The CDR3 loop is CASSLEGTGIHTQYF. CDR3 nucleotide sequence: TGTGCCAGCAGCTTAGAAGGGACAGGGATACATACGCAGTATTTT. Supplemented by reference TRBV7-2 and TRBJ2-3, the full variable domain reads GAGVSQSPSNKVTEKGKDVELRCDPISGHTALYWYRQSLGQGLEFLIYFQGNSAPDKSGLPSDRFSAERTGGSVSTLTIQRTQQEDSAVYLCASSLEGTGIHTQYFGPGTRLTVL.

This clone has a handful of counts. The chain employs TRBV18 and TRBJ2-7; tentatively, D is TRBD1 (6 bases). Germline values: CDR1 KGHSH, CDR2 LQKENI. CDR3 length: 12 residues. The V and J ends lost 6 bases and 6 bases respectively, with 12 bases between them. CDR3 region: CASSPQGGEQYF. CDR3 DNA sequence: TGTGCCAGCTCCCCCCAAGGGGGCGAGCAGTACTTC.

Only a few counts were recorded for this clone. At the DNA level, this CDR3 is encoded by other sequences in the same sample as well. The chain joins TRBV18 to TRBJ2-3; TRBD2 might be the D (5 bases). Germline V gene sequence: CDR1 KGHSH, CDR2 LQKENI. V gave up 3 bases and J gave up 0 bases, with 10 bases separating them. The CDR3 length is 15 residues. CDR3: CASSPRTASTDTQYF. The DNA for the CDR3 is TGTGCCAGCTCACCGCGGACTGCTAGCACAGATACGCAGTATTTT.

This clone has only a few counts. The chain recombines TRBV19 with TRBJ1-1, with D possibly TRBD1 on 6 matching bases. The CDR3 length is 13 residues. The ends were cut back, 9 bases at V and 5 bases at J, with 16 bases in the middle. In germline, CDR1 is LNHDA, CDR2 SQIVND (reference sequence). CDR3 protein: CASLGALGTEAFF. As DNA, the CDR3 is TGTGCCAGCCTGGGGGCGCTGGGTACTGAAGCTTTCTTT.

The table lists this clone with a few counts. CDR3 protein: CASSLSPSKETQYF. The CDR3 DNA reads TGCGCCAGCAGCTTGTCCCCTAGTAAAGAGACCCAGTACTTC. The V call is TRBV5-1, the J call TRBJ2-5; D is undetermined. V was clipped by 1 base and J by 3 bases, with 10 bases between them. Germline loops: CDR1 SGHRS, CDR2 YFSETQ. This CDR3 region has 14 residues.

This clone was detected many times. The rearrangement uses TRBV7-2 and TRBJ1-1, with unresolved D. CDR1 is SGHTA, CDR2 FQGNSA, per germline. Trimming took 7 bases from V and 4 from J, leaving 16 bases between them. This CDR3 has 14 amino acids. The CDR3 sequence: CASTFGSRSTEAFF. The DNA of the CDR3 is TGTGCCAGCACCTTTGGTAGTAGGAGCACTGAAGCTTTCTTT.

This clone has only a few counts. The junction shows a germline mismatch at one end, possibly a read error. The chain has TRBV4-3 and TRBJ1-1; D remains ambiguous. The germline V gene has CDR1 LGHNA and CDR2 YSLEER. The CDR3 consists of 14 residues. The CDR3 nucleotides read TGCTCCAGCAGCTATAATAACAAGAACACTGAAGCTTTCTTT. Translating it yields CSSSYNNKNTEAFF.

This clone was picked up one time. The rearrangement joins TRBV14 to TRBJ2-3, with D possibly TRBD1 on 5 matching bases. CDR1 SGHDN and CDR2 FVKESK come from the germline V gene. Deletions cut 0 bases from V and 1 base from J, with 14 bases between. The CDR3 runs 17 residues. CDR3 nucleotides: TGTGCCAGCAGCCAAGATCCGGTGGCCAGGGGCACAGATACGCAGTATTTT. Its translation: CASSQDPVARGTDTQYF.

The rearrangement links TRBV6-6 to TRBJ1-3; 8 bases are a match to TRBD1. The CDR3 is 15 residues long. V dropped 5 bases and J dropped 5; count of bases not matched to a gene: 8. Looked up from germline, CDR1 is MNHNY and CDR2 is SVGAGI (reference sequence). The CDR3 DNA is TGTGCCAGCAGTCCCCGGACAGGGAATAGAAACACCATATATTTT. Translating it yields CASSPRTGNRNTIYF.